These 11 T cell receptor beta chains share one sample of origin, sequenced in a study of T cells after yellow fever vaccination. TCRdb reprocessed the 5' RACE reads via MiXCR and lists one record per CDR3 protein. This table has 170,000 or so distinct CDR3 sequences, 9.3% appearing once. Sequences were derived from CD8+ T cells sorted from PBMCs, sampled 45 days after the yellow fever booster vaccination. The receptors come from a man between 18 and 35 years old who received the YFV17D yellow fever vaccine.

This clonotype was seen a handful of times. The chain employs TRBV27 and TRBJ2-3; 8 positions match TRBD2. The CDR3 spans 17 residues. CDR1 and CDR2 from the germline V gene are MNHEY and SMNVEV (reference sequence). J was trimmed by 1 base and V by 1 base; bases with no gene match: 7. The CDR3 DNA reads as TGTGCCAGCAGTTTATATAGTAGCGGGGCTGGCACAGATACGCAGTATTTT. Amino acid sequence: CASSLYSSGAGTDTQYF.

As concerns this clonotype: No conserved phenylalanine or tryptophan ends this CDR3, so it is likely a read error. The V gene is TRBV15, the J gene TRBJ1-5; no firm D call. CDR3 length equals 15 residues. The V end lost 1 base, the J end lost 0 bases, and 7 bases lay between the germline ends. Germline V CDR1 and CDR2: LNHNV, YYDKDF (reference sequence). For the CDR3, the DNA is TGTGCCACCAGCAGAGGAGGATTTAGCAATCAGCCCCAGCATATT. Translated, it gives CATSRGGFSNQPQHI.

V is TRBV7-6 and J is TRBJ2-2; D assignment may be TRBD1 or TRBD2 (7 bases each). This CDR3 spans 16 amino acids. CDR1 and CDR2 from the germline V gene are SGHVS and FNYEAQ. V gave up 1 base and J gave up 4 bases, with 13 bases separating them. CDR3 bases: TGTGCCAGCAGCTTAGGACAGGGCGGGAGCACCGGGGAGCTGTTTTTT. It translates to CASSLGQGGSTGELFF.

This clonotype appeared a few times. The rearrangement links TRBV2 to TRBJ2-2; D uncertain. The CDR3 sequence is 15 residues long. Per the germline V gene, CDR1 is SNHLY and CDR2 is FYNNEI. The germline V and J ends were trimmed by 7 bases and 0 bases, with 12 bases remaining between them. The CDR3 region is CASIGLTPNTGELFF. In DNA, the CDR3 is TGTGCCAGCATCGGGCTAACACCGAACACCGGGGAGCTGTTTTTT. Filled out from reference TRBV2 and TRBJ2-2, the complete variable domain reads EPEVTQTPSHQVTQMGQEVILRCVPISNHLYFYWYRQILGQKVEFLVSFYNNEISEKSEIFDDQFSVERPDGSNFTLKIRSTKLEDSAMYFCASIGLTPNTGELFFGEGSRLTVL.

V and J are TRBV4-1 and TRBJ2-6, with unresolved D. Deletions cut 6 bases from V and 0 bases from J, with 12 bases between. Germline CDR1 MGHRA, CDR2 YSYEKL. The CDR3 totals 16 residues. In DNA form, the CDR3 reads TGCGCCAGCAGTCAGCTTGGTTCCTCTGGGGCCAACGTCCTGACTTTC. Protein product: CASSQLGSSGANVLTF.

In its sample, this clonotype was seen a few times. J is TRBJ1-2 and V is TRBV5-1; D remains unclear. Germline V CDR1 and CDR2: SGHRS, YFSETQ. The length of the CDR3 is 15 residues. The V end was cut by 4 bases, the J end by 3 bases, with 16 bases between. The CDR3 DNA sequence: TGCGCCAGCAGCCCCATCGGAGACTCATACTATGGCTACACCTTC. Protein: CASSPIGDSYYGYTF.

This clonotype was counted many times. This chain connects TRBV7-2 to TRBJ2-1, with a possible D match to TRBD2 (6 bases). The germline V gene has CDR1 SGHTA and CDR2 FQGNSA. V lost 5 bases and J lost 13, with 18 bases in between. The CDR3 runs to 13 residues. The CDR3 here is CASSPLHSGSQFF. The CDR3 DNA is TGTGCCAGCAGCCCCCTCCATAGCGGCAGCCAGTTCTTC.

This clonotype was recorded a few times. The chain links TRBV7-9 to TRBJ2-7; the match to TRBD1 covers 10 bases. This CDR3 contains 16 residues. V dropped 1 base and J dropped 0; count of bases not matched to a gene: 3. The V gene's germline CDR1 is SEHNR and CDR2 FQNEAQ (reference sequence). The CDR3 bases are TGTGCCAGCAGCTTAGGGGGACAGGGGAGCTCCTACGAGCAGTACGTC. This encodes CASSLGGQGSSYEQYV.

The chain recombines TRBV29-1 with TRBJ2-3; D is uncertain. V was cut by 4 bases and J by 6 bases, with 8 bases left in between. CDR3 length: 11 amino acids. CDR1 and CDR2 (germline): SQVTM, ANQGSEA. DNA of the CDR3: TGCAGCGTTGCGGAGTCGGATACGCAGTATTTT. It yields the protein CSVAESDTQYF.

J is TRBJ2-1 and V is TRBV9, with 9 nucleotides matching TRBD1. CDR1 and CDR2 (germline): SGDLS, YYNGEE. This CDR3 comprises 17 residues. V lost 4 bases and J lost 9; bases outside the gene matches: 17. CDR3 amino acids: CASSPYGESGTGFEQFF. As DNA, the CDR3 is TGTGCCAGCAGCCCCTACGGAGAGTCCGGGACAGGGTTTGAGCAGTTCTTC.

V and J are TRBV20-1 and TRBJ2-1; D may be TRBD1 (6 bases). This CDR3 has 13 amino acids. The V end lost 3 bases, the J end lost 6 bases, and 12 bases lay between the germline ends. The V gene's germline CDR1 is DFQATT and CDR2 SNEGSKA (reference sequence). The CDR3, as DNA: TGCAGTGCTAGTCGGACAGTGCGCAATGAGCAGTTCTTC. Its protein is CSASRTVRNEQFF.